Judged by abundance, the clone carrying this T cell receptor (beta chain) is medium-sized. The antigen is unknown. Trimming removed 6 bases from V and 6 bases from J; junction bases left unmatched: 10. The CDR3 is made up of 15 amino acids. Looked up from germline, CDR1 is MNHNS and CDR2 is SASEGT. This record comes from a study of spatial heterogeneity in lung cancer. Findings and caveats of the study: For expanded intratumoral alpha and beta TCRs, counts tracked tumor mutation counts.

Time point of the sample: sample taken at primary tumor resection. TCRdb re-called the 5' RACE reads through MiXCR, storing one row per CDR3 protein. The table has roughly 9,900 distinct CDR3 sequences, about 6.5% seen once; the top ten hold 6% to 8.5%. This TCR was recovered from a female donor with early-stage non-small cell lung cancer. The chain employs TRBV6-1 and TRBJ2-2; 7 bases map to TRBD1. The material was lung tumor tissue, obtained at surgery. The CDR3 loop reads CASRKGQSFPGELFF. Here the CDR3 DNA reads TGTGCCAGCAGAAAGGGACAGTCCTTTCCCGGGGAGCTGTTTTTT.